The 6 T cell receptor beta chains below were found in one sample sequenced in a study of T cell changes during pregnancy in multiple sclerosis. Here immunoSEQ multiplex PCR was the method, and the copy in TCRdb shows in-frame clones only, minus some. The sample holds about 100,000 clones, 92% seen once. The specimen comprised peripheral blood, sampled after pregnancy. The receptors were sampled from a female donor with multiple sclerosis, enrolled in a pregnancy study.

The CDR3 is CASSPPIPGQGYEKLFF. As DNA, the CDR3 is TGTGCCAGCTCACCACCCATCCCGGGACAGGGTTATGAAAAACTGTTTTTT. J is TRBJ1-4 and V is TRBV18; 9 positions match TRBD1. Germline values: CDR1 KGHSH, CDR2 LQKENI. V lost 0 bases to trimming and J lost 6 bases; unmatched junction nucleotides: 8. This CDR3 spans 17 amino acids.

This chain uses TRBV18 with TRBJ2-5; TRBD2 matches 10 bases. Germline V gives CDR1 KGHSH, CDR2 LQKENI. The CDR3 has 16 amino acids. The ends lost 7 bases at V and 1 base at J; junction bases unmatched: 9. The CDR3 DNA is TGTGCCAGCTTTTCTCGGACTAGCGGAGCCCAAGAGACCCAGTACTTC. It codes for CASFSRTSGAQETQYF.

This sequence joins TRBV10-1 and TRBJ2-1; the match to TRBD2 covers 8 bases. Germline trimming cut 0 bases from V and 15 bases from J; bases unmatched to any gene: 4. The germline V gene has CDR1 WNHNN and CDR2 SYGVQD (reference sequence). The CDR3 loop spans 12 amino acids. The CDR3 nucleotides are TGCGCCAGCAGTGAGTCGAAGCGGGAGAGGTTCTTC. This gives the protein CASSESKRERFF.

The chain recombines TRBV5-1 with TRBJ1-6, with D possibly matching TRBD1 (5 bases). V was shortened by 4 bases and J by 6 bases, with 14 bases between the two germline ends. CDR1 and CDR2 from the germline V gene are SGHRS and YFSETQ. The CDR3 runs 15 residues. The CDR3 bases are TGCGCCAGCAGCGCTGCAGGGATATTTAATTCACCCCTCCACTTT. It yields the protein CASSAAGIFNSPLHF.

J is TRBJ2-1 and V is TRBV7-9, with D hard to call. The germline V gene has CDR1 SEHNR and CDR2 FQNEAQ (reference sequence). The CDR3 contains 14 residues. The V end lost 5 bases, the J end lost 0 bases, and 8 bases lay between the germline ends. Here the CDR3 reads CASSPSSSYNEQFF. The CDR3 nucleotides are TGTGCCAGCAGCCCCTCCTCCTCCTACAATGAGCAGTTCTTC.

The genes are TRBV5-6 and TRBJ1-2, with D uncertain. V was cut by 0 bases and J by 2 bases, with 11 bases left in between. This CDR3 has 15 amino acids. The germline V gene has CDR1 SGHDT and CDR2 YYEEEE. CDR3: CASSLVPVLNYGYTF. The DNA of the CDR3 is TGTGCCAGCAGCTTGGTGCCAGTCTTGAACTATGGCTACACCTTC.